This TCR beta chain originates from a study of blood T cell repertoires in COVID-19. Background on the study: The study drew acute and convalescent COVID-19 samples from the United States, Italy and Spain. The analysed material was cDNA or gDNA that came from T cells, B-cell-depleted T cells, or PBMCs.

The germline gives CDR1 MNHEY, CDR2 SMNVEV (reference sequence). The CDR3 is 13 residues long. J was trimmed by 8 bases and V by 2 bases; bases with no gene match: 3. Clones were sequenced by immunoSEQ multiplex PCR, and TCRdb holds only the in-frame ones, with some missing. The sample shows fewer than 25,000 clones, about nine tenths of them seen only once. This clone was observed once. This chain joins TRBV27 and TRBJ2-4; 7 bases agree with TRBD2. The receptor was derived from a man aged 50 to 60 with active COVID-19. Specimen: peripheral blood. The CDR3 loop reads CASSLRGSDIQYF. As DNA, the CDR3 is TGTGCCAGCAGTTTACGCGGGAGTGACATTCAGTACTTC.